This T cell receptor beta chain was observed in a study of blood T cell repertoires in COVID-19. Clones were sequenced by immunoSEQ multiplex PCR, and TCRdb holds only the in-frame ones, with some missing. The sample consists of roughly 77,000 clones, about 88% of them appearing once. From germline, CDR1 is SGHTA and CDR2 FQGNSA. The V gene lost 0 bases and the J gene lost 8 bases, with 16 bases spanning the gap. The CDR3 spans 15 residues. The clonotype comes from a human donor in a cohort sampled during active COVID-19. The chain recombines TRBV7-2 with TRBJ1-2; no clear D gene. The sequenced material came from peripheral blood. The CDR3 reads CASSLAPALVTGYTF. The CDR3 coding sequence is TGTGCCAGCAGCTTAGCTCCGGCACTAGTAACCGGCTACACCTTC.